This T cell receptor (beta chain) is drawn from a study of PD-L1 blockade in urothelial cancer. Across the whole study: In terms of prior chemotherapy, patients had received 0 to 3 regimens.

Germline V lookup: CDR1 MDHEN, CDR2 SYDVKM. The V end lost 6 bases, the J end lost 1 base, and 18 bases lay between the germline ends. This CDR3 spans 16 amino acids. Only in-frame clones appear in the TCRdb table, and some are missing; sequencing was by immunoSEQ multiplex PCR. The sample consists of about 52,000 clones, roughly 82% of them appearing once. Time point denoted: pretreatment peripheral blood. Sequenced material: PBMCs, taken around atezolizumab (anti-PD-L1) treatment. The rearrangement links TRBV28 to TRBJ1-2; D gene ambiguous. The source is a man aged 45-65 years with urothelial cancer. CDR3 residues: CASSPSSPPLNYGYTF. The DNA of the CDR3 is TGTGCCAGCAGCCCGAGCTCTCCCCCTCTTAACTATGGCTACACCTTC.